This T cell receptor beta chain was recorded in a study of neurological immune-mediated disorders. TCRdb independently ran MiXCR on the 5' RACE reads; one entry per CDR3 protein. The sample has about 78,000 distinct CDR3 sequences, just over 5% seen once. Many counts were recorded for this clonotype. The length of the CDR3 is 15 residues. The germline CDR1 and CDR2 sequences are MDHEN and SYDVKM. V dropped 4 bases and J dropped 5; count of bases not matched to a gene: 9. The chain joins TRBV28 to TRBJ2-7; 9 positions match TRBD1. Sequencing input: PBMCs. The origin of this receptor is a woman aged 30 to 39 with multiple sclerosis. The CDR3 protein is CASSSLTGGNNEQYF. As DNA, the CDR3 is TGTGCCAGCAGTTCCCTGACAGGGGGTAACAACGAGCAGTACTTC.